This TCR delta chain emerged from a study of Vδ1+ human thymocytes. Findings of the study overall: TRD repertoires were essentially private, unlike widely shared TRG clonotypes. Unlike peripheral blood Vdelta1+ controls, thymic delta-chain sequences included roughly 22% Vdelta2 and few Vdelta3. In the thymus, TRG and TRD repertoires looked highly polyclonal with Gaussian CDR3 lengths.

Purity of the sorted Vdelta1+ thymocytes ranged from about 98% to 99.6%. This CDR3 comprises 16 residues. V dropped 0 bases and J dropped 0 bases, with 15 bases sitting between them. Germline assignment: CDR1 NSMFDY and CDR2 ISSIKDK. The template was reverse-transcribed extracted RNA. The CDR3 regions were amplified by multiplex PCR from V-gene primers to a constant-region primer. TCRdb ran CATT on the multiplex PCR reads. The sample yields more than 50,000 delta-chain clones, approximately 15% seen once. In regard to this clone: The antigen is not known.

The rearrangement links TRAV29/DV5 to TRDJ1; a weak D match, TRDD3 (5 bases). This receptor was obtained from a girl under two years old who had congenital heart surgery. Sequenced input: Vdelta1+ gamma-delta thymocytes from the thymus. The sample's subset: FACS-sorted CD3+ TCRalphabeta- TCRVdelta1+ TCRVdelta2- thymocytes. Here the CDR3 reads CAASDLIGEYTDKLIF. CDR3 DNA: TGTGCAGCAAGCGACCTAATTGGGGAATACACCGATAAACTCATCTTT.